This T cell receptor (beta chain) was identified in a study of T cells after yellow fever vaccination. As for the study in general: Preparing low-cell-number fractions relied on SMART-Seq v4 Ultra Low Input.

TCRdb re-called the 5' RACE reads with MiXCR, one entry per CDR3 protein. The data contain fewer than 500,000 distinct CDR3 sequences, over 15% of them singletons. As for this clonotype: Its antigen is unknown.

Points from the study as a whole: Overlap between CD4 and CD8 compartments was detected for a small share of clonotypes. It was a weaker secondary response, yet one that peaked faster, at day 5 versus 15. Repertoires sorted by FACS could include abundant clonotypes that are contaminants from the bulk population.

Germline CDR1 SGDLS, CDR2 YYNGEE. There are 15 residues in the CDR3. V lost 4 bases, J lost 6 bases, and 10 bases stayed unmatched. The sample here was PBMCs, taken before the yellow fever booster vaccination. This TCR came from a man aged 18 to 30 who received the YFV17D yellow fever vaccine. The chain links TRBV9 to TRBJ2-7; 10 bases line up with TRBD2. The CDR3 sequence is CASSRDPAGGPEQYF. CDR3 in DNA: TGTGCCAGCAGCAGGGATCCAGCGGGGGGGCCCGAGCAGTACTTC. The full variable domain, completed using reference TRBV9 and TRBJ2-7, is DSGVTQTPKHLITATGQRVTLRCSPRSGDLSVYWYQQSLDQGLQFLIQYYNGEERAKGNILERFSAQQFPDLHSELNLSSLELGDSALYFCASSRDPAGGPEQYFGPGTRLTVT.